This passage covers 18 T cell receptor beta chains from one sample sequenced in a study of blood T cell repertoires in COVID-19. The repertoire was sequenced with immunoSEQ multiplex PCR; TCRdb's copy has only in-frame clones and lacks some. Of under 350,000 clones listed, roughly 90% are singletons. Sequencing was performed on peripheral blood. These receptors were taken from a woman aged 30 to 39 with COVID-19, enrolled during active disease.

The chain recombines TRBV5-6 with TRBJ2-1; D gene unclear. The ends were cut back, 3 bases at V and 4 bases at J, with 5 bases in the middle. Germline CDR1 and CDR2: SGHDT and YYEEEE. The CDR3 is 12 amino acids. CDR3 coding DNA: TGTGCCAGCAGCTCAGATTACAATGAGCAGTTCTTC. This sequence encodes CASSSDYNEQFF.

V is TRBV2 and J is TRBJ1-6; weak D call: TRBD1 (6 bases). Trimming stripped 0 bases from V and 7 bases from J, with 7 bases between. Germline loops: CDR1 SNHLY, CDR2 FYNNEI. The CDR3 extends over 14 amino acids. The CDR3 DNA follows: TGTGCCAGCAGTGAAGCCAGGGGCAATTCACCCCTCCACTTT. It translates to CASSEARGNSPLHF.

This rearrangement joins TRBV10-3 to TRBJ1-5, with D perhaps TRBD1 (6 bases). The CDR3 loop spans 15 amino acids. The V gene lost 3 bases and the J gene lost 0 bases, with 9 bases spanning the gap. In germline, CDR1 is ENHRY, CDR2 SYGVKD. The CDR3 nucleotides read TGTGCCATCAGTGAAACAGGGAATAGCAATCAGCCCCAGCATTTT. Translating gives CAISETGNSNQPQHF.

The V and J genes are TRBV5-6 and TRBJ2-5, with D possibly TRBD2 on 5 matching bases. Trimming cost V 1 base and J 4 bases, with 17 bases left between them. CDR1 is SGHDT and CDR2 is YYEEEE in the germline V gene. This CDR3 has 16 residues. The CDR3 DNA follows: TGTGCCAGCAGCTTGAATCTGATGGACCGGGGAGAGACCCAGTACTTC. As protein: CASSLNLMDRGETQYF.

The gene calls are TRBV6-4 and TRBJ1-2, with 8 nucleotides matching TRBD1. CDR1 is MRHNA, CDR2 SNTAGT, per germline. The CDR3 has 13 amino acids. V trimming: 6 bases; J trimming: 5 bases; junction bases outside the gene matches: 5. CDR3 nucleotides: TGTGCCAGCAGCGTTGACAGGGGTTATGGCTACACCTTC. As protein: CASSVDRGYGYTF.

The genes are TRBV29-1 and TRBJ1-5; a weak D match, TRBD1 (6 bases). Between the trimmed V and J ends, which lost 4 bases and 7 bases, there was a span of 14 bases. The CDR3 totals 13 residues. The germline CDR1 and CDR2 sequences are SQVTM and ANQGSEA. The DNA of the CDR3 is TGCAGCGTTGCTTGGGGGCGCGAGCAGCCCCAGCATTTT. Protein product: CSVAWGREQPQHF.

The CDR3 nucleotides read TGTGCCAGCAGTTTTTCTAGCGGGGGATACACCGGGGAGCTGTTTTTT. It translates to CASSFSSGGYTGELFF. The V call is TRBV28, the J call TRBJ2-2, with 10 bases aligning to TRBD2. Germline lookup yields CDR1 MDHEN and CDR2 SYDVKM. There are 16 residues in the CDR3. V was clipped by 3 bases and J by 3 bases; unmatched bases: 4.

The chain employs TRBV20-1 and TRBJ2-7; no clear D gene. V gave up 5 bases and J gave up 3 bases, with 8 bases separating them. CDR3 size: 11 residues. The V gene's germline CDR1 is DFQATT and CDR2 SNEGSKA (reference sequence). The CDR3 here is CSAPQLYEQYF. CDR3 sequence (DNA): TGCAGTGCTCCACAGCTCTACGAGCAGTACTTC.

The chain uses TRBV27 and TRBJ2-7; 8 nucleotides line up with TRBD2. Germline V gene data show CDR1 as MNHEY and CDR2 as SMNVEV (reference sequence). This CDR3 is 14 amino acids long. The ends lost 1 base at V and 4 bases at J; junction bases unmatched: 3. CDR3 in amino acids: CASSLFSGVYEQYF. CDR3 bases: TGTGCCAGCAGTTTATTTAGCGGGGTTTACGAGCAGTACTTC.

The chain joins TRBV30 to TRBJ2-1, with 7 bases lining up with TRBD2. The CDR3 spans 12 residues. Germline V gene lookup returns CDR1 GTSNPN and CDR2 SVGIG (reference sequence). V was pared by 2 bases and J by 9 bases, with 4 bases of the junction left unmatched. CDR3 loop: CAWSPASGEQFF. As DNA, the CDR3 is TGTGCCTGGAGTCCCGCTAGCGGTGAGCAGTTCTTC.

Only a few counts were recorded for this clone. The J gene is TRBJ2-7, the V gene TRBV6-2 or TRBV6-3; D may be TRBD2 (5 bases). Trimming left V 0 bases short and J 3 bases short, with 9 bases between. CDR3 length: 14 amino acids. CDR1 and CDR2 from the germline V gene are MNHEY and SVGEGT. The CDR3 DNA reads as TGTGCCAGCAGTTACTCGGGAGAGGGCTACGAGCAGTACTTC. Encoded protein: CASSYSGEGYEQYF.

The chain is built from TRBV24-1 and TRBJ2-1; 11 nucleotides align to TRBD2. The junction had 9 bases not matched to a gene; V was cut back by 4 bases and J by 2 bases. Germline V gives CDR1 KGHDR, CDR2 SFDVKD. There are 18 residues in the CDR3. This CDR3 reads CATSDTKGLADPYNEQFF. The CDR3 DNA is TGTGCCACCAGTGACACAAAGGGACTAGCGGACCCCTACAATGAGCAGTTCTTC.

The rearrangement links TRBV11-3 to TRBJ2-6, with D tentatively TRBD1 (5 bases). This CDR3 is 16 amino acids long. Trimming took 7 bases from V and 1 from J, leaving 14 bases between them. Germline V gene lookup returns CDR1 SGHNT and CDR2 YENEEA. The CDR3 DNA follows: TGTGCCAGCATTCGACAGTTCGGGTCTGGGGCCAACGTCCTGACTTTC. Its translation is CASIRQFGSGANVLTF.

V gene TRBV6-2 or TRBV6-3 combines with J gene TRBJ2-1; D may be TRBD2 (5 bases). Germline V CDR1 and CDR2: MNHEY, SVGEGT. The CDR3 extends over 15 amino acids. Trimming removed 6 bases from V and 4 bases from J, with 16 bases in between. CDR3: CASSRGGSGYNEQFF. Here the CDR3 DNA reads TGTGCCAGCAGCCGCGGCGGATCGGGATACAATGAGCAGTTCTTC.

For the CDR3, the DNA is TGCAGTGCTAGTTCGGACTTTCAAGAGACCCAGTACTTC. It is translated as CSASSDFQETQYF. The gene calls are TRBV20-1 and TRBJ2-5; D may be TRBD2 (5 bases). CDR1 and CDR2 (germline): DFQATT, SNEGSKA (reference sequence). The ends were cut back, 3 bases at V and 2 bases at J, with 10 bases in the middle. The CDR3 has 13 amino acids.

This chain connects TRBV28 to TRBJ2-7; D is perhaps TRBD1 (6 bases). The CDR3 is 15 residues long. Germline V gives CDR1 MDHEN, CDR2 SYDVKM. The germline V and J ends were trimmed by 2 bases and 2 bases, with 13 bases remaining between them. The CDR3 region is CASSLSTGSPYEQYF. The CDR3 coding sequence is TGTGCCAGCAGTTTAAGTACAGGGAGCCCCTACGAGCAGTACTTC.

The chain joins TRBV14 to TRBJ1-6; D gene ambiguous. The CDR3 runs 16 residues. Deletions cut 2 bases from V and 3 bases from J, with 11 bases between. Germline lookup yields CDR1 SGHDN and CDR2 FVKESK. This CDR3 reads CASSQPHPRYNSPLHF. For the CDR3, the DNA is TGTGCCAGCAGCCAACCCCACCCGCGCTATAATTCACCCCTCCACTTT.

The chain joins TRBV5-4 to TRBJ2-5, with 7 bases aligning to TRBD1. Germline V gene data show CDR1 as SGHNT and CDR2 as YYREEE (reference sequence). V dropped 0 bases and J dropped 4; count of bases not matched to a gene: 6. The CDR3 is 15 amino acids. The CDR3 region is CASSLDGTEAETQYF. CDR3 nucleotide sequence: TGTGCCAGCAGCTTGGATGGGACAGAAGCAGAGACCCAGTACTTC.